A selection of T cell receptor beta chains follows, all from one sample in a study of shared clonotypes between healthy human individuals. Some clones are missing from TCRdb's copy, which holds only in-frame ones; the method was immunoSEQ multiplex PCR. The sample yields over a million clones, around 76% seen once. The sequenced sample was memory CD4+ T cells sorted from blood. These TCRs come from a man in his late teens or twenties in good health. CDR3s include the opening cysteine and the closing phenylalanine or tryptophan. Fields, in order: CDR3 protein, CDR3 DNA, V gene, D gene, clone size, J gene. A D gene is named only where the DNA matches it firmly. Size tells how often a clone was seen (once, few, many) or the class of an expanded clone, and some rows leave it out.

CASSPPSSGANVLTF TGCGCCAGCAGCCCACCAAGTTCTGGGGCCAACGTCCTGACTTTC TRBV5-1 - - TRBJ2-6
CASSKTGISYNEQFF TGTGCCAGCAGCAAGACAGGAATATCCTACAATGAGCAGTTCTTC TRBV7-3 - - TRBJ2-1
CASSRGAALSYEQYF TGTGCCAGCAGCCGCGGGGCGGCACTTTCCTACGAGCAGTACTTC TRBV5-5 - - TRBJ2-7
CASSLVWTDYEQYF TGTGCCAGCAGCTTAGTCTGGACAGACTACGAGCAGTACTTC TRBV11-2 - - TRBJ2-7
CASASGGYNSPLHF TGTGCCAGTGCCTCGGGTGGGTATAATTCACCCCTCCACTTT TRBV19 - - TRBJ1-6
CANPGQGLEAFF TGTGCCAACCCTGGACAGGGCCTTGAAGCTTTCTTT TRBV19 TRBD1 few TRBJ1-1
CASSLDLGNEKLFF TGTGCCAGCAGCTTAGATCTGGGTAATGAAAAACTGTTTTTT TRBV11-2 - - TRBJ1-4
CASSSRLGNQPQHF TGTGCCAGCAGCTCCAGACTCGGCAATCAGCCCCAGCATTTT TRBV5-8 - - TRBJ1-5
CASSSQAVDTQYF TGTGCCAGCAGCTCCCAGGCCGTGGATACGCAGTATTTT TRBV7-3 - - TRBJ2-3
CAIGRGYEQYF TGTGCCATCGGTAGGGGTTACGAGCAGTACTTC TRBV10-3 - - TRBJ2-7
CASSPIAGGLYEQYF TGTGCCAGCAGCCCCATAGCGGGAGGGCTGTACGAGCAGTACTTC TRBV6-5 TRBD2 - TRBJ2-7
CASRVAGKPLQETQYF TGCGCCAGCAGGGTGGCGGGAAAACCACTTCAAGAGACCCAGTACTTC TRBV5-1 - - TRBJ2-5
CASTPDRTSYNEQFF TGTGCCAGCACCCCGGACAGGACTTCCTACAATGAGCAGTTCTTC TRBV6-1 TRBD1 - TRBJ2-1
CASSFGVTGELFF TGTGCCAGCAGCTTTGGGGTCACCGGGGAGCTGTTTTTT TRBV7-9 - - TRBJ2-2
CASSPRPGAPETQYF TGTGCCAGCTCACCACGTCCGGGAGCCCCAGAGACCCAGTACTTC TRBV18 - once TRBJ2-5
CASSLQGGGNTIYF TGTGCCAGCAGTCTACAGGGTGGTGGAAACACCATATATTTT TRBV27 - - TRBJ1-3
CASSRLGPDTQYF TGTGCCAGCAGCCGATTGGGACCAGATACGCAGTATTTT TRBV7-2 - - TRBJ2-3
CASRATGRYGYTF TGTGCCAGCAGGGCCACAGGGAGGTATGGCTACACCTTC TRBV6-5 - - TRBJ1-2
CASSSADSNQPQHF TGTGCCAGCTCTTCGGCGGATAGCAATCAGCCCCAGCATTTT TRBV6-6 - - TRBJ1-5
CASSPGGVQETQYF TGTGCCAGCAGCCCGGGGGGAGTACAAGAGACCCAGTACTTC TRBV14 TRBD2 few TRBJ2-5
CSARVGEKLFF TGCAGTGCTAGAGTCGGTGAAAAACTGTTTTTT TRBV20-1 - - TRBJ1-4
CASSSGPLQETQYF TGTGCCAGCAGCTCAGGACCGTTACAAGAGACCCAGTACTTC TRBV11-2 - - TRBJ2-5
CASSGQDSNQPQHF TGTGCCAGCAGCGGTCAAGATAGCAATCAGCCCCAGCATTTT TRBV5-6 - many TRBJ1-5
CASSRGVRNNSPLHF TGTGCCAGCAGTCGAGGGGTAAGAAATAATTCACCCCTCCACTTT TRBV27 - - TRBJ1-6
CASSTGQGAYEQFF TGCGCCAGCAGCACAGGACAGGGGGCCTATGAGCAGTTCTTC TRBV5-1 TRBD1 - TRBJ2-1
CASSLFGQTYGYTF TGTGCCAGCAGCTTGTTCGGACAGACCTATGGCTACACCTTC TRBV7-2 - - TRBJ1-2
CASSLGQGAGELFF TGTGCCAGCAGTTTAGGACAGGGGGCCGGGGAGCTGTTTTTT TRBV5-8 TRBD1 - TRBJ2-2
CAWSHGGFNQPQHF TGTGCCTGGAGTCATGGCGGCTTCAATCAGCCCCAGCATTTT TRBV30 - few TRBJ1-5
CASSLFGAQETQYF TGTGCCAGCAGCTTATTCGGGGCTCAAGAGACCCAGTACTTC TRBV11-2 - once TRBJ2-5
CASRRDSNQPQHF TGTGCCAGCAGGCGGGACAGTAATCAGCCCCAGCATTTT TRBV6-5 TRBD1 - TRBJ1-5
CSVDGGMSGANVLTF TGCAGCGTTGACGGCGGGATGTCTGGGGCCAACGTCCTGACTTTC TRBV29-1 - - TRBJ2-6
CASSDARVGTEAFF TGTGCCAGCAGTGATGCGAGGGTCGGCACTGAAGCTTTCTTT TRBV25-1 - - TRBJ1-1
CASSRDRGSYQPQHF TGTGCCAGCAGCAGGGACAGGGGATCTTATCAGCCCCAGCATTTT TRBV5-4 TRBD1 - TRBJ1-5
CAWTGQMGTGELFF TGTGCCTGGACGGGGCAGATGGGCACCGGGGAGCTGTTTTTT TRBV30 - - TRBJ2-2
CASSSRTSGSREQYF TGTGCCAGCAGCTCACGGACTAGCGGGAGTAGGGAGCAGTACTTC TRBV7-9 TRBD2 - TRBJ2-7
CASSLGQGVYNEQFF TGTGCCAGCAGCTTGGGGCAGGGGGTCTACAATGAGCAGTTCTTC TRBV5-6 TRBD1 - TRBJ2-1
CASSFTGGNTEAFF TGTGCCAGCAGCTTTACAGGGGGCAACACTGAAGCTTTCTTT TRBV11-2 TRBD1 - TRBJ1-1